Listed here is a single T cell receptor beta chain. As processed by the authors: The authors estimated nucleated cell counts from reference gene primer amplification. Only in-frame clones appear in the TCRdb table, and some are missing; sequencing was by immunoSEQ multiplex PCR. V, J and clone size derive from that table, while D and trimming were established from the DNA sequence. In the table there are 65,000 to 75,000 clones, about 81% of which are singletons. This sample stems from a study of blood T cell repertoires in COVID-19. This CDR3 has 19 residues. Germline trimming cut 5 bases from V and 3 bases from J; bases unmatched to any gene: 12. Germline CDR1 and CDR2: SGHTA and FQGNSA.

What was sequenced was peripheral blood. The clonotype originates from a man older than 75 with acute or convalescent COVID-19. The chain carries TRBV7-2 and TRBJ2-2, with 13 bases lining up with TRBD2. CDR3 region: CASSPRLAGGPADTGELFF. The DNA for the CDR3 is TGTGCCAGCAGCCCGAGACTAGCGGGGGGTCCTGCGGACACCGGGGAGCTGTTTTTT.